Below, 32 T cell receptor beta chains from the same sample are listed, as sequenced in a study of T cells after yellow fever vaccination. MiXCR was run by TCRdb on the 5' RACE reads, yielding one entry per CDR3 protein. The profile covers roughly 56,000 distinct CDR3 sequences, with 5.7% appearing a single time and roughly 31% taken by the ten largest. The material sequenced was PBMCs, either bulk or a sorted T-cell subset (CD4+, CD8+, memory, or dextramer-sorted; not recorded which), taken on the day of the yellow fever booster vaccination. The receptor set was obtained from a man between 18 and 35 years old who received the YFV17D yellow fever vaccine.

The rearrangement joins TRBV20-1 to TRBJ2-1, with 7 nucleotides matching TRBD2. The germline V gene has CDR1 DFQATT and CDR2 SNEGSKA (reference sequence). This CDR3 is 16 amino acids long. V shed 0 bases, J shed 5 bases, and the junction held 10 bases outside the gene matches. The CDR3 DNA is TGCAGTGCTAGAGATCGGGCGGGGGTGATAAACAATGAGCAGTTCTTC. Its translation: CSARDRAGVINNEQFF.

The chain joins TRBV3-1 to TRBJ1-2; D gene unclear. With 4 bases removed from V and 3 bases from J, the gap between germline ends came to 12 bases. Germline loops: CDR1 LGHDT, CDR2 YNNKEL (reference sequence). The CDR3 is 14 residues long. The chain's CDR3 is CASSPPSGYYGYTF. Here the CDR3 DNA reads TGTGCCAGCAGCCCACCTTCAGGCTACTATGGCTACACCTTC.

This clonotype was recorded once. V usage is TRBV7-6 and J usage is TRBJ2-3; 12 nucleotides line up with TRBD2. CDR1 and CDR2 from the germline V gene are SGHVS and FNYEAQ. The trim removed 5 bases at V and 2 bases at J, leaving 5 bases unmatched. This CDR3 region has 16 residues. The CDR3 region is CASSPRTSGDTDTQYF. The DNA of the CDR3 is TGTGCCAGCAGCCCCAGGACTAGCGGGGACACAGATACGCAGTATTTT.

In nucleotides, the CDR3 is TGTGCCAGCAGCTGGACTAGCGGGGTGTCCAATGAGCAGTTCTTC. It yields the protein CASSWTSGVSNEQFF. The chain links TRBV7-2 to TRBJ2-1; 12 positions agree with TRBD2. Germline-derived CDR1 and CDR2 are SGHTA and FQGNSA. Losses at the gene ends were 4 bases for V and 6 bases for J; bases not matched to a gene: 4. The CDR3 contains 15 residues.

V and J are TRBV7-9 and TRBJ2-3, with TRBD2 identical over 7 bases. V dropped 3 bases and J dropped 2; count of bases not matched to a gene: 11. CDR1 is SEHNR and CDR2 is FQNEAQ in the germline V gene (reference sequence). CDR3 length: 17 residues. The CDR3 coding sequence is TGTGCCAGCAGCTTGCTGACCGGACTAGTCCCCACAGATACGCAGTATTTT. The encoded protein is CASSLLTGLVPTDTQYF.

There are many counts of this clonotype. This chain joins TRBV12-3 or TRBV12-4 and TRBJ2-5; 10 bases map to TRBD2. The V segment lost 6 bases and the J segment 5 bases; nucleotides outside the gene matches: 9. The CDR3 has 15 residues. CDR3 region: CASRVSGGAVETQYF. The CDR3 DNA sequence: TGTGCCAGCAGAGTCAGCGGGGGGGCCGTGGAGACCCAGTACTTC.

This clonotype appeared many times. The rearrangement uses TRBV27 and TRBJ1-2; 10 bases line up with TRBD1. This CDR3 comprises 14 residues. Germline lookup yields CDR1 MNHEY and CDR2 SMNVEV (reference sequence). V was clipped by 5 bases and J by 3 bases; unmatched bases: 3. The CDR3 DNA reads TGTGCCAGCAGTCCGACAGGGGGCGACTATGGCTACACCTTC. Protein sequence: CASSPTGGDYGYTF.

At least ten counts were recorded for this clonotype. The chain joins TRBV4-1 to TRBJ2-1; D is ambiguous. V shed 4 bases and J shed 6 bases, with 10 bases lying between them. CDR3 length: 13 residues. Germline CDR1 and CDR2: MGHRA and YSYEKL. The CDR3 loop reads CASSRLPPNEQFF. The CDR3 coding sequence is TGCGCCAGCAGCCGCCTCCCCCCCAATGAGCAGTTCTTC.

In this sample, this clonotype turned up a few times. The V and J genes are TRBV9 and TRBJ2-1; the match to TRBD1 covers 8 bases. The CDR3 runs 15 residues. CDR1 SGDLS and CDR2 YYNGEE come from the germline V gene. The V segment lost 3 bases and the J segment 6 bases; nucleotides outside the gene matches: 8. Here the CDR3 DNA reads TGTGCCAGCAGCGCCACAGGGGGGACTTTCAATGAGCAGTTCTTC. Its protein is CASSATGGTFNEQFF.

This clonotype was recorded at least ten times. The CDR3 nucleotides are TGTGCCAGCAGCTTAGGAGGGACAGTAAACACTGAAGCTTTCTTT. This encodes CASSLGGTVNTEAFF. The J gene is TRBJ1-1, the V gene TRBV7-2; 7 bases align to TRBD1. Trimming took 1 base from V and 2 from J; bases not matched to a gene: 4. This CDR3 has 15 amino acids. Germline CDR1 SGHTA, CDR2 FQGNSA.

This clonotype has just a few counts. The rearrangement joins TRBV12-3 or TRBV12-4 to TRBJ1-1; tentative D call: TRBD1 (5 bases). Trimming removed 7 bases from V and 1 base from J, with 13 bases in between. The CDR3 runs 14 residues. The CDR3 DNA follows: TGTGCCAGCACCCAAACGGGGGGGAACACTGAAGCTTTCTTT. Translated: CASTQTGGNTEAFF.

This clonotype was seen more than once but under ten times. The chain combines TRBV3-1 with TRBJ2-7; D uncertain. Germline V CDR1 and CDR2: LGHDT, YNNKEL (reference sequence). Trimming stripped 1 base from V and 0 bases from J, with 4 bases between. The CDR3 covers 13 residues. The CDR3 loop is CASSQASSYEQYF. The CDR3 bases are TGTGCCAGCAGCCAAGCCAGCTCCTACGAGCAGTACTTC.

This clonotype has a handful of counts. This sequence joins TRBV9 and TRBJ2-1; either TRBD1 or TRBD2 may supply D (5 bases each). Trimming pared 4 bases from V and 5 bases from J, leaving 19 bases between. The CDR3 loop spans 16 amino acids. Germline CDR1 SGDLS, CDR2 YYNGEE. CDR3 region: CASSSPGPILDNEQFF. The DNA of the CDR3 is TGTGCCAGCAGCTCCCCGGGACCCATCCTGGACAATGAGCAGTTCTTC.

This clonotype was counted at least ten times. The chain recombines TRBV12-3 or TRBV12-4 with TRBJ2-1; no reliable D call. The CDR3 extends over 12 amino acids. Trimming removed 6 bases from V and 10 bases from J, with 13 bases in between. The CDR3 nucleotides read TGTGCCAGCAGCGGCTATGCTGGAGAGCAGTTCTTC. This encodes CASSGYAGEQFF.

In this sample, this clonotype turned up many times. The CDR3 protein is CASSLIGLTATNEKLFF. CDR3 DNA: TGTGCCAGCAGCTTAATTGGCCTTACTGCAACTAATGAAAAACTGTTTTTT. This chain links TRBV7-9 with TRBJ1-4, with unresolved D. CDR1 and CDR2 (germline): SEHNR, FQNEAQ (reference sequence). The CDR3 is 17 amino acids. V was shortened by 2 bases and J by 0 bases, with 13 bases between the two germline ends.

The chain has TRBV27 and TRBJ2-3; 10 bases are shared with TRBD2. The CDR3 totals 16 residues. Per germline, CDR1 MNHEY and CDR2 SMNVEV (reference sequence). The junction had 7 bases not matched to a gene; V was cut back by 5 bases and J by 2 bases. The CDR3 loop is CASSTIAGGATDTQYF. The CDR3 coding sequence is TGTGCCAGCAGTACCATAGCGGGGGGAGCCACAGATACGCAGTATTTT.

This chain links TRBV14 with TRBJ2-1; TRBD1 might be the D (6 bases). CDR3 length equals 15 residues. Per the germline V gene, CDR1 is SGHDN and CDR2 is FVKESK. The V and J ends lost 0 bases and 4 bases respectively, with 10 bases between them. The DNA for the CDR3 is TGTGCCAGCAGCCAAGATTACAGGGCATACAATGAGCAGTTCTTC. Amino acids: CASSQDYRAYNEQFF.

The genes are TRBV7-9 and TRBJ2-5; D remains unclear. Trimming removed 5 bases from V and 2 bases from J, with 15 bases in between. The CDR3 sequence is 15 residues long. Per germline, CDR1 SEHNR and CDR2 FQNEAQ (reference sequence). The CDR3 loop is CASSPPRGEQETQYF. DNA of the CDR3: TGTGCCAGCAGCCCCCCCCGAGGAGAGCAAGAGACCCAGTACTTC.

The rearrangement joins TRBV3-1 to TRBJ1-4; D perhaps matches TRBD1 (6 bases). The CDR3 runs to 16 residues. V lost 4 bases and J lost 5, with 17 bases in between. Germline CDR1 and CDR2: LGHDT and YNNKEL (reference sequence). CDR3 DNA: TGTGCCAGCAGCCTCAGCGAGGACAGCACAAATGAAAAACTGTTTTTT. It is translated as CASSLSEDSTNEKLFF.

Ten or more counts support this clonotype. This chain uses TRBV15 with TRBJ2-2; D not certain. V was cut by 3 bases and J by 0 bases, with 8 bases left in between. Germline CDR1 is LNHNV and CDR2 is YYDKDF (reference sequence). The CDR3 is made up of 15 amino acids. CDR3 residues: CATSSGSANTGELFF. CDR3 coding DNA: TGTGCCACCAGCAGCGGGTCCGCGAACACCGGGGAGCTGTTTTTT.

There are a few counts of this clonotype. The V gene is TRBV7-3, the J gene TRBJ2-5; perhaps TRBD2 as D (5 bases). Germline CDR1 reads SGHTA; CDR2 reads FQGTGA. This CDR3 comprises 13 residues. With 3 bases removed from V and 3 bases from J, the gap between germline ends came to 8 bases. CDR3 sequence: CASSFEGEETQYF. DNA for the CDR3: TGTGCCAGCAGCTTCGAGGGTGAAGAGACCCAGTACTTC.

The chain uses TRBV6-5 and TRBJ2-7, with D hard to call. The CDR3 runs to 14 residues. The V gene's germline CDR1 is MNHEY and CDR2 SVGAGI. The V end was cut by 3 bases, the J end by 1 base, with 10 bases between. The CDR3 spells CASSYSGFSYEQYF. In DNA, the CDR3 is TGTGCCAGCAGTTATTCCGGGTTTTCCTACGAGCAGTACTTC.

CDR3 DNA: TGTGCCAGCAGTTCCCAGGGGGCATCCTACGAGCAGTACTTC. Its translation is CASSSQGASYEQYF. This rearrangement joins TRBV2 to TRBJ2-7; 8 nucleotides match TRBD1. Germline CDR1 is SNHLY and CDR2 is FYNNEI. The V segment lost 5 bases and the J segment 1 base; nucleotides outside the gene matches: 4. The CDR3 consists of 14 residues. Filled out from reference TRBV2 and TRBJ2-7, the complete variable domain reads EPEVTQTPSHQVTQMGQEVILRCVPISNHLYFYWYRQILGQKVEFLVSFYNNEISEKSEIFDDQFSVERPDGSNFTLKIRSTKLEDSAMYFCASSSQGASYEQYFGPGTRLTVT.

This clonotype was seen many times. CDR3 in DNA: TGTGCCAGCAGCTCTTTCGAGGGACCAAACTCTGAAGCTTTCTTT. Its translation is CASSSFEGPNSEAFF. J is TRBJ1-1 and V is TRBV7-2; weak D call: TRBD1 (5 bases). The CDR3 sequence is 15 residues long. Per germline, CDR1 SGHTA and CDR2 FQGNSA. Trimming removed 4 bases at V and 6 bases at J, with 18 bases between. Looking up the rest from reference TRBV7-2 and TRBJ1-1 gives the full variable domain: GAGVSQSPSNKVTEKGKDVELRCDPISGHTALYWYRQSLGQGLEFLIYFQGNSAPDKSGLPSDRFSAERTGGSVSTLTIQRTQQEDSAVYLCASSSFEGPNSEAFFGQGTRLTVV.

Ten or more counts support this clonotype. V and J are TRBV4-3 and TRBJ2-5; the D is unclear. CDR1 is LGHNA and CDR2 is YSLEER in the germline V gene. V was cut by 1 base and J by 1 base, with 7 bases left in between. The CDR3 covers 14 residues. CDR3 in DNA: TGCGCCAGCAGCCAAGTCCGGTTCCAAGAGACCCAGTACTTC. Translating gives CASSQVRFQETQYF.

This clonotype was seen at least ten times. V usage is TRBV28 and J usage is TRBJ1-1; TRBD1 matches 11 bases. The germline V gene encodes CDR1 MDHEN and CDR2 SYDVKM. The V segment lost 5 bases and the J segment 11 bases; nucleotides outside the gene matches: 10. The CDR3 sequence is 14 residues long. The CDR3 DNA reads TGTGCCAGCAGTCACAGGGACAGGGGGATTCGGGCTTTCTTT. It codes for CASSHRDRGIRAFF.

The chain uses TRBV11-1 and TRBJ2-7; a possible D gene is TRBD2 (6 bases). The CDR3 spans 15 residues. CDR1 is SGHAT, CDR2 FQDESV, per germline (reference sequence). V lost 5 bases to trimming and J lost 2 bases, with 16 bases between them. The CDR3: CASSPLRGATYEQYF. CDR3 DNA sequence: TGTGCCAGCAGCCCTTTGCGGGGTGCAACCTACGAGCAGTACTTC.

This clonotype was observed a handful of times. The chain joins TRBV7-6 to TRBJ2-3, with 8 bases identical to TRBD2. V shed 1 base and J 1 base; nucleotides not matched to a gene: 7. This CDR3 has 17 residues. The V gene's germline CDR1 is SGHVS and CDR2 FNYEAQ. CDR3 region: CASSLVLAGRGTDTQYF. In DNA form, the CDR3 reads TGTGCCAGCAGCTTAGTCCTAGCGGGCCGGGGCACAGATACGCAGTATTTT.

This clonotype was seen repeatedly, ten times or more. This sequence joins TRBV4-1 and TRBJ2-5, with a tentative D call TRBD1 (7 bases). The CDR3 has 15 residues. V was pared by 1 base and J by 5 bases, with 14 bases between. The germline V gene encodes CDR1 MGHRA and CDR2 YSYEKL. The CDR3 spells CASSQAGGLLETQYF. CDR3 nucleotides: TGCGCCAGCAGCCAAGCAGGGGGACTTCTTGAGACCCAGTACTTC.

The V gene is TRBV6-5, the J gene TRBJ2-5, with 14 bases aligning to TRBD2. The CDR3 extends over 17 amino acids. V was pared by 0 bases and J by 1 base, with 1 base of the junction left unmatched. Per germline, CDR1 MNHEY and CDR2 SVGAGI. CDR3 DNA sequence: TGTGCCAGCAGTTACTCGGGACTAGCGGGGGTCCAAGAGACCCAGTACTTC. Its translation is CASSYSGLAGVQETQYF.

This clonotype came up many times. The genes are TRBV6-6 and TRBJ1-2; possibly TRBD1 for D (5 bases). Germline assignment: CDR1 MNHNY and CDR2 SVGAGI (reference sequence). V shed 0 bases and J shed 8 bases, with 10 bases lying between them. This CDR3 comprises 13 residues. The DNA for the CDR3 is TGTGCCAGCAGTTACTCAGCCGGGGCCGGCTACACCTTC. Residues: CASSYSAGAGYTF.

Ten or more counts support this clonotype. This rearrangement joins TRBV5-1 to TRBJ2-3; D gene uncertain. Germline V gene sequence: CDR1 SGHRS, CDR2 YFSETQ. Trimming removed 4 bases from V and 0 bases from J, with 15 bases in between. This CDR3 contains 16 residues. CDR3 amino acids: CASSPRTDLSTDTQYF. In DNA form, the CDR3 reads TGCGCCAGCAGCCCCCGGACGGATCTTAGCACAGATACGCAGTATTTT.